This TCR beta chain was captured by sequencing in a study of cytomegalovirus exposure and HLA in healthy donors. CDR1 is MNHNS and CDR2 is SASEGT in the germline V gene. This CDR3 is 16 amino acids long. J gave up 2 bases and V 4 bases, and 4 bases lay outside the gene matches. PCR involved 60 Vbeta and 13 Jbeta primers. Original processing notes: Tens of millions of unique TCR beta chains, 9 million to 14 million shared, were counted in a later analysis. Some clones are missing from TCRdb's copy, which holds only in-frame ones; the method was immunoSEQ multiplex PCR. Clone size and V and J calls were adopted from that table, with D and trimming inferred from the DNA. The sample has 150,000 to 250,000 clones, 65% to 90% seen once.

The material sequenced was PBMCs. This receptor was obtained from a woman in her forties or fifties in good health and CMV-seronegative. V and J are TRBV6-1 and TRBJ2-7; 14 bases map to TRBD2. CDR3 nucleotide sequence: TGTGCCAGCAGTGGGACTAGCGGGAGGACCCCCTACGAGCAGTACTTC. It codes for CASSGTSGRTPYEQYF.